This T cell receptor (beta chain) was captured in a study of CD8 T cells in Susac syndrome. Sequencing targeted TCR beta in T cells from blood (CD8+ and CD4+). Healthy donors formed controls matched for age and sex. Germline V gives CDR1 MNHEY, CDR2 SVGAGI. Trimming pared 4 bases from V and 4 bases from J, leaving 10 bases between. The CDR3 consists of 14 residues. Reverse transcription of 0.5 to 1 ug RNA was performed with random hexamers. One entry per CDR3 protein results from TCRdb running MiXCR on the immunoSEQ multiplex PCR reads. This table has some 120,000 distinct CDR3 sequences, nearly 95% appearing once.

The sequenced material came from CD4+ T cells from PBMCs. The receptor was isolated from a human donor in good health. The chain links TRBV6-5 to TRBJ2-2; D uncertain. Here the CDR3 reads CASSSQTSTGELFF. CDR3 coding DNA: TGTGCCAGCAGTTCCCAGACTTCCACCGGGGAGCTGTTTTTT.